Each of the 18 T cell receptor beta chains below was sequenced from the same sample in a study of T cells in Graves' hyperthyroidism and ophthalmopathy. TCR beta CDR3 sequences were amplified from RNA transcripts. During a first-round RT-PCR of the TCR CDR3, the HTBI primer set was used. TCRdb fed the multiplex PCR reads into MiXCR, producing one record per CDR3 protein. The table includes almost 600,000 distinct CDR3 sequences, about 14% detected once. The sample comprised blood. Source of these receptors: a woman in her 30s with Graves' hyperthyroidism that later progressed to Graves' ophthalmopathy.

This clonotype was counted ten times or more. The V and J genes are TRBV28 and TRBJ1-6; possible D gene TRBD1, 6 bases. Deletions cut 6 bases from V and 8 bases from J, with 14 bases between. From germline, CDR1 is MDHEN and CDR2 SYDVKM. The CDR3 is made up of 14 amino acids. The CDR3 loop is CASRLPRQDSPLHF. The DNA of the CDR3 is TGTGCCAGCAGGCTGCCCAGACAGGATTCACCCCTCCACTTT.

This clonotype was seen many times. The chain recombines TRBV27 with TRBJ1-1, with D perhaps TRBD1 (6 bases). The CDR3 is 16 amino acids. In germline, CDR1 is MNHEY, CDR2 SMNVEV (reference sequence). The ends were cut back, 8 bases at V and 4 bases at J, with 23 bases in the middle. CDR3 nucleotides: TGTGCCAGCGCCCCGATGATCGGGGGCAGGGGCACTGAAGCTTTCTTT. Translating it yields CASAPMIGGRGTEAFF.

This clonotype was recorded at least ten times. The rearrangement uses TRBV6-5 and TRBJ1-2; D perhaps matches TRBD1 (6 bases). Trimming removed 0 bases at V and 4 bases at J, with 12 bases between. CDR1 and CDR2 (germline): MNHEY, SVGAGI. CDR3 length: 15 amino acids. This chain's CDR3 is CASSYSNEQGYGYTF. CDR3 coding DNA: TGTGCCAGCAGTTACTCGAATGAACAGGGCTATGGCTACACCTTC.

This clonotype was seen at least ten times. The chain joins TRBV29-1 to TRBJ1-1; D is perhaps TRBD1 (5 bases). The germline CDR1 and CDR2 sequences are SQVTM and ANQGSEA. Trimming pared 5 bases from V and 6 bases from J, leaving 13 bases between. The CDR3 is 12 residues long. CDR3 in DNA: TGCAGCGTTAGGGGTGGTGAGGCTGAAGCTTTCTTT. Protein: CSVRGGEAEAFF.

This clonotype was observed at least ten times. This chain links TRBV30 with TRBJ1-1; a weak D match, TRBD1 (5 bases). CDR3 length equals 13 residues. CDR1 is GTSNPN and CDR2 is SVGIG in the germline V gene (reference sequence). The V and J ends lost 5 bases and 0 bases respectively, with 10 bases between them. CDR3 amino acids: CAWAGGLNTEAFF. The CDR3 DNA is TGTGCCTGGGCGGGGGGACTGAACACTGAAGCTTTCTTT.

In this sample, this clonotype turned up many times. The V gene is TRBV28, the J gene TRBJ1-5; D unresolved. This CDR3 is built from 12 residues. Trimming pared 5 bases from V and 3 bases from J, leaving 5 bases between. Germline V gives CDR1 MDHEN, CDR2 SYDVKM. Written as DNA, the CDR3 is TGTGCCAGCAGTCCGTACAATCAGCCCCAGCATTTT. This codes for CASSPYNQPQHF.

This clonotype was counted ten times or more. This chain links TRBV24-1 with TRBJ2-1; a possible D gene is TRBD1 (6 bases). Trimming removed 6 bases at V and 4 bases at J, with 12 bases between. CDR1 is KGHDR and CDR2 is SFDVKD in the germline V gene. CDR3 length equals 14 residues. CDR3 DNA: TGTGCCACCAGTACTCTGGGGGCATACAATGAGCAGTTCTTC. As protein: CATSTLGAYNEQFF.

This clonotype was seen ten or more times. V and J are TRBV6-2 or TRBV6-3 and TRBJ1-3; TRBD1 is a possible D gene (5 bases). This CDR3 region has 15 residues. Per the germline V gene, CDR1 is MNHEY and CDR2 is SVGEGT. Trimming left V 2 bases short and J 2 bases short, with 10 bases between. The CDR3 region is CASSYLRGTGNTIYF. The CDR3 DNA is TGTGCCAGCAGTTACCTACGGGGGACTGGAAACACCATATATTTT.

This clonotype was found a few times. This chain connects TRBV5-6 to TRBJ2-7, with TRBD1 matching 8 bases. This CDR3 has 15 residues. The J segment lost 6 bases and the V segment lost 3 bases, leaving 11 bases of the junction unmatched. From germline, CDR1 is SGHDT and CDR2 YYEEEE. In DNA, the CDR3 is TGTGCCAGCAGCTACGGACAGGGAATTTTATCCGAGCAGTACTTC. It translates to CASSYGQGILSEQYF.

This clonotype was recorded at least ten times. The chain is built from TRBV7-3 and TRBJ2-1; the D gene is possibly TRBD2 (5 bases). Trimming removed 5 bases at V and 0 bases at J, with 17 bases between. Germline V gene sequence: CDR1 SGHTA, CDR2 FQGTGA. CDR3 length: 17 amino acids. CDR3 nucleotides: TGTGCCAGCAGCCCTTTCGGGGATCTAAGCTCCTACAATGAGCAGTTCTTC. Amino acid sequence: CASSPFGDLSSYNEQFF.

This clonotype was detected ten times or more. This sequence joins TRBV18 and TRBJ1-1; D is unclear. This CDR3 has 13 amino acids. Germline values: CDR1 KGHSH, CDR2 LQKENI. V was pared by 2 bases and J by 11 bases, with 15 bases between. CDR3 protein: CASSPFDRAEAFF. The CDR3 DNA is TGTGCCAGCTCACCATTTGACCGGGCCGAGGCTTTCTTT.

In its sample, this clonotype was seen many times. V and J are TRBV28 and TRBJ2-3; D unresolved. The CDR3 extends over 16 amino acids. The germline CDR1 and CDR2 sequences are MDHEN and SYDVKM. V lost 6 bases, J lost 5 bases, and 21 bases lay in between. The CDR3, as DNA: TGTGCCAGCAGCCCAGTCCGAACCTCCGCTAGAGATACGCAGTATTTT. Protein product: CASSPVRTSARDTQYF.

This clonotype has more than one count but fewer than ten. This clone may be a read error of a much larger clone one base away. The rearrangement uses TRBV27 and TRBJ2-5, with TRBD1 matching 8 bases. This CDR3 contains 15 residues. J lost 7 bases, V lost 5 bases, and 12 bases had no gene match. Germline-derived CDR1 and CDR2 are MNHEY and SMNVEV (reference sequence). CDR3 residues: CASSIYRGSGGTQYF. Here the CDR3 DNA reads TGTGCCAGCAGTATCTACAGGGGGTCCGGGGGGACCCAGTACTTC.

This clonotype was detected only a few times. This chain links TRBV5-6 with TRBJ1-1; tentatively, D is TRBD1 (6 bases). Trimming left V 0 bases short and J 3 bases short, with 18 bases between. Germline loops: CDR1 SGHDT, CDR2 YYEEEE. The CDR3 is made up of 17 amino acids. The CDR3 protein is CASSLVGRGQYYTEAFF. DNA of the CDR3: TGTGCCAGCAGCTTGGTAGGCCGGGGACAATATTACACTGAAGCTTTCTTT. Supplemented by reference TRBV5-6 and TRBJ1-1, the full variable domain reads DAGVTQSPTHLIKTRGQQVTLRCSPKSGHDTVSWYQQALGQGPQFIFQYYEEEERQRGNFPDRFSGHQFPNYSSELNVNALLLGDSALYLCASSLVGRGQYYTEAFFGQGTRLTVV.

The CDR3 DNA follows: TGTGCCAGCAGCTTTCCGGGGACAACAGAAGGGACCCAGTACTTC. It translates to CASSFPGTTEGTQYF. The chain couples TRBV7-9 to TRBJ2-5; possible D gene TRBD1, 6 bases. CDR3 length: 15 amino acids. V dropped 3 bases and J dropped 7 bases, with 18 bases sitting between them. The V gene's germline CDR1 is SEHNR and CDR2 FQNEAQ (reference sequence).

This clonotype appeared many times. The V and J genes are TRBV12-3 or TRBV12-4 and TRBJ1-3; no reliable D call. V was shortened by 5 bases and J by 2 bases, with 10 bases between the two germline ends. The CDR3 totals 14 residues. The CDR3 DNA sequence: TGTGCCAGCAGTCGACATATCCCTGGAAACACCATATATTTT. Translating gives CASSRHIPGNTIYF.

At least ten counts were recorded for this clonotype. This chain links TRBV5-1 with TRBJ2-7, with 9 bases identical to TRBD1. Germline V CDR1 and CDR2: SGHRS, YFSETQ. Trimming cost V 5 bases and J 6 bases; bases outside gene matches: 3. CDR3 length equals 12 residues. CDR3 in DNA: TGCGCCAGCAGACAGGGGGCAACCGAGCAGTACTTC. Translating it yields CASRQGATEQYF.

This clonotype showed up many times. In DNA, the CDR3 is TGTGCCAGCAGTGACGAGGCTAGCGGGAGGTACGAGCAGTACTTC. Its protein product is CASSDEASGRYEQYF. The rearrangement links TRBV2 to TRBJ2-7, with 11 nucleotides matching TRBD2. The CDR3 is 15 residues long. V was pared by 3 bases and J by 4 bases, with 5 bases of the junction left unmatched. CDR1 and CDR2 (germline): SNHLY, FYNNEI. Supplemented by reference TRBV2 and TRBJ2-7, the full variable domain reads EPEVTQTPSHQVTQMGQEVILRCVPISNHLYFYWYRQILGQKVEFLVSFYNNEISEKSEIFDDQFSVERPDGSNFTLKIRSTKLEDSAMYFCASSDEASGRYEQYFGPGTRLTVT.